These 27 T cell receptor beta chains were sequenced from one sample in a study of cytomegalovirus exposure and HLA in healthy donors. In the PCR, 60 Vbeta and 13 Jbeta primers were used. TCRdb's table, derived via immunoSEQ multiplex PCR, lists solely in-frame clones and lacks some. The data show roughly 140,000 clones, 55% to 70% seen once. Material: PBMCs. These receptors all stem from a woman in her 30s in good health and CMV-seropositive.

The CDR3 here is CASSLGRGYTF. Here the CDR3 DNA reads TGTGCCAGCAGCTTAGGCCGGGGCTACACCTTC. The rearrangement links TRBV7-9 to TRBJ1-2; D is uncertain. The V gene lost 1 base and the J gene lost 8 bases, with 5 bases spanning the gap. The CDR3 totals 11 residues. Germline V gene sequence: CDR1 SEHNR, CDR2 FQNEAQ (reference sequence).

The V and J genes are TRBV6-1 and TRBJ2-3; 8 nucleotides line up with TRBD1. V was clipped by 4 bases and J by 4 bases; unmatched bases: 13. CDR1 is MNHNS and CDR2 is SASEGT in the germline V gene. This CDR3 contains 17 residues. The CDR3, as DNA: TGTGCCAGCAGTGCCCCCAGGGGGCTTGGTTTTGCAGATACGCAGTATTTT. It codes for CASSAPRGLGFADTQYF.

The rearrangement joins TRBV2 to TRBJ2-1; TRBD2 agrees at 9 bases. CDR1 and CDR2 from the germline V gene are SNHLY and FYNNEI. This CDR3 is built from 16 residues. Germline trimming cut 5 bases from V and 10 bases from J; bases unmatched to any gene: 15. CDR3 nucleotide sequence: TGTGCCAGCAGTTCCCCTGGGGGGCGGGGGGGCCCCGAGCAGTTCTTC. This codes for CASSSPGGRGGPEQFF.

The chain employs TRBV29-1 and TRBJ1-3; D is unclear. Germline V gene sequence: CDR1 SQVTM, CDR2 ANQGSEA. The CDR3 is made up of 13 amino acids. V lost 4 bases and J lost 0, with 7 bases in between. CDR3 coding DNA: TGCAGCGTTGGAGGCAGCTCTGGAAACACCATATATTTT. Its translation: CSVGGSSGNTIYF.

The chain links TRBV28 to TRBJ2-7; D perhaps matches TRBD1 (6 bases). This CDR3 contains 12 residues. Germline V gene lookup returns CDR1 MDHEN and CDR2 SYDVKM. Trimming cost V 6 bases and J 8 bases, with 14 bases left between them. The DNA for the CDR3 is TGTGCCAGCAGCACCGGACAGCGCAAGCAGTACTTC. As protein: CASSTGQRKQYF.

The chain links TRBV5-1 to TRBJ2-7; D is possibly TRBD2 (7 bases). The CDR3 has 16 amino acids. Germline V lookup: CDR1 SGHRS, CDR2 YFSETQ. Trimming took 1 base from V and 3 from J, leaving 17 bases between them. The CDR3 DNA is TGCGCCAGCAGCTTGCGGTCTAGCGGAGGGGGCTACGAGCAGTACTTC. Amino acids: CASSLRSSGGGYEQYF.

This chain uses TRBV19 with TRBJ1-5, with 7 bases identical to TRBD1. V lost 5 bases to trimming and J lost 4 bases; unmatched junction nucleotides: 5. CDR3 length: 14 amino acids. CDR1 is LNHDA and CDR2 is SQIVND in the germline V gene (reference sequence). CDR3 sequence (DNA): TGTGCCAGTAGTCCTCCACAGGGGAATCAGCCCCAGCATTTT. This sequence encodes CASSPPQGNQPQHF.

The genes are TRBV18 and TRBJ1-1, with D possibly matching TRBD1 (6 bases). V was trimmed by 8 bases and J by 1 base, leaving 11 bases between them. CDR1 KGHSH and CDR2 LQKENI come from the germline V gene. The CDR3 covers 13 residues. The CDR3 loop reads CASGEQGNTEAFF. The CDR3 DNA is TGTGCCAGCGGGGAACAGGGGAACACTGAAGCTTTCTTT.

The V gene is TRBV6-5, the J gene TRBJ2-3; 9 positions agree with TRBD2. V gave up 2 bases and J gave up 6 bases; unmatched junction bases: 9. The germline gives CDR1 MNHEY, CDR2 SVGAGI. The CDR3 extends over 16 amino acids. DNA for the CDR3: TGTGCCAGCAGTTACCGGGCGGGAGGGCCAGCGGATACGCAGTATTTT. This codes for CASSYRAGGPADTQYF.

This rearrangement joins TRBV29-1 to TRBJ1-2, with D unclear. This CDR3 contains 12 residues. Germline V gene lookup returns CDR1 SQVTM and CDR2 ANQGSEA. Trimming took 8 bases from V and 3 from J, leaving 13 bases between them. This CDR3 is CSSYRGDYGYTF. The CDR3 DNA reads TGCAGCTCATATCGGGGTGACTATGGCTACACCTTC.

Here the CDR3 DNA reads TGCGCCAGCAGCCCCGGGATCTGGACAGGGAAGGAATCACCCCTCCACTTT. It codes for CASSPGIWTGKESPLHF. The chain is built from TRBV5-1 and TRBJ1-6; 8 bases are a match to TRBD1. Unmatched junction bases numbered 16, after V lost 4 bases and J lost 10 bases. Germline V gives CDR1 SGHRS, CDR2 YFSETQ. The CDR3 totals 17 residues.

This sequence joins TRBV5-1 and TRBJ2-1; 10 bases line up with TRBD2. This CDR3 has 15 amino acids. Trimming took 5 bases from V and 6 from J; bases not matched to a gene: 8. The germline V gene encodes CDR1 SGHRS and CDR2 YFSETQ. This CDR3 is CASSYTSGDSNEQFF. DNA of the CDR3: TGCGCCAGCAGTTATACTAGCGGGGATTCCAATGAGCAGTTCTTC.

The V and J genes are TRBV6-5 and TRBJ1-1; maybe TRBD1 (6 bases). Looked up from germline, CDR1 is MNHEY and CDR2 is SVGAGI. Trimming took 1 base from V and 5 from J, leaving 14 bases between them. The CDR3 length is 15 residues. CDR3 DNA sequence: TGTGCCAGCAGTTACTGGGGGGGCTCGGGTACTGAAGCTTTCTTT. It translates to CASSYWGGSGTEAFF.

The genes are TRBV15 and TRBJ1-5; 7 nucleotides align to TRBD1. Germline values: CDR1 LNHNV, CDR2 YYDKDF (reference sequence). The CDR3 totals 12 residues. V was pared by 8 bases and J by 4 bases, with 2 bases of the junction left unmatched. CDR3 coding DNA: TGTGCCACCGGGACAGTTAATCAGCCCCAGCATTTT. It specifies CATGTVNQPQHF.

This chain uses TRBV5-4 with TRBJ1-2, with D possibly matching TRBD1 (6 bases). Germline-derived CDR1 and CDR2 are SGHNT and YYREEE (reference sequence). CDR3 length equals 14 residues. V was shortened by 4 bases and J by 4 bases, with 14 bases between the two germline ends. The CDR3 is CASSAEGQSYGYTF. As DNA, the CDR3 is TGTGCCAGCAGCGCTGAAGGACAGAGCTATGGCTACACCTTC.

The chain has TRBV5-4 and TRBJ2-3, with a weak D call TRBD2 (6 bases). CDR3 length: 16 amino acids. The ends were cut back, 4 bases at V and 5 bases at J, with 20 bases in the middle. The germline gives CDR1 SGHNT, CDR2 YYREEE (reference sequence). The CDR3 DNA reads TGTGCCAGCAGCCCCACTGGGCGGAGGGGATTAGATACGCAGTATTTT. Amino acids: CASSPTGRRGLDTQYF.

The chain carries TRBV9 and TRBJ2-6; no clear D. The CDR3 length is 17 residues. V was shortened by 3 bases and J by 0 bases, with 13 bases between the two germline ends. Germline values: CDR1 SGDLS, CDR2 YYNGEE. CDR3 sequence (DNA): TGTGCCAGCAGCGCCCCGAGAGCCTCCTCTGGGGCCAACGTCCTGACTTTC. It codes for CASSAPRASSGANVLTF.

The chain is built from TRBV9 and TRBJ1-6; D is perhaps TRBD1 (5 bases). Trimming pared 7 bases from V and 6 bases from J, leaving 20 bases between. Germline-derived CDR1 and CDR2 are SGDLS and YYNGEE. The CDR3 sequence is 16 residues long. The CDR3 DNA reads TGTGCCAGCGCCAAATTCAGGGATACTCCTAATTCACCCCTCCACTTT. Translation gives CASAKFRDTPNSPLHF. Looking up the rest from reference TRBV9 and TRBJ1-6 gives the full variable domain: DSGVTQTPKHLITATGQRVTLRCSPRSGDLSVYWYQQSLDQGLQFLIQYYNGEERAKGNILERFSAQQFPDLHSELNLSSLELGDSALYFCASAKFRDTPNSPLHFGNGTRLTVT.

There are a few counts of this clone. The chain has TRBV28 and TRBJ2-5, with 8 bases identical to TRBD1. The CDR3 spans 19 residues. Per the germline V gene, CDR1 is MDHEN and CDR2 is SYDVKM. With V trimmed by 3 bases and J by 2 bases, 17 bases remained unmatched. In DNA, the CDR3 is TGTGCCAGCAGTTTCAGGACAGGGAGGATGGGGCGACAACAAGAGACCCAGTACTTC. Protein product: CASSFRTGRMGRQQETQYF.

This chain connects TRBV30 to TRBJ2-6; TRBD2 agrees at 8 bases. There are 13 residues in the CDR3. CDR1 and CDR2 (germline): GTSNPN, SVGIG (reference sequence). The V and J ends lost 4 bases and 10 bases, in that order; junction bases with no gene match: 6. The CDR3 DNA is TGTGCCTGGAATCGGGGGGGAGCTAACGTCCTGACTTTC. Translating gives CAWNRGGANVLTF.

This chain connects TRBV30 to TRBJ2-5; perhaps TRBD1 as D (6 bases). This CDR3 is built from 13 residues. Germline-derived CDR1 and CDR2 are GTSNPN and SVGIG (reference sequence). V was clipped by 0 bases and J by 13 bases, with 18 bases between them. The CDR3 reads CAWSVQGPPAPYF. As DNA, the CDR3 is TGTGCCTGGAGTGTGCAGGGGCCCCCTGCTCCGTACTTC.

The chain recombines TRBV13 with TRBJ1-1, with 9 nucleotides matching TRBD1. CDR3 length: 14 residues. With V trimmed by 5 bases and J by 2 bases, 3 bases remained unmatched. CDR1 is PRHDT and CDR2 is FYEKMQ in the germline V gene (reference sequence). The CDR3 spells CASSPGQGNTEAFF. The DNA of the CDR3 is TGTGCCAGCAGCCCGGGACAGGGAAACACTGAAGCTTTCTTT.

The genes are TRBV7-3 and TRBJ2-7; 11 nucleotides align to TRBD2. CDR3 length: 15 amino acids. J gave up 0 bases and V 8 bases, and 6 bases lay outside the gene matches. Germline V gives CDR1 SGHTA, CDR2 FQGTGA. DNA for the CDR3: TGTGCCAGCTCCGTTAGCGGGGGGGACTCCTACGAGCAGTACTTC. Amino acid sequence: CASSVSGGDSYEQYF.

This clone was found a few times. CDR3 sequence: CASSYGRNYGYTF. The CDR3 region has the DNA TGTGCCAGCAGTTACGGGCGTAACTATGGCTACACCTTC. The chain combines TRBV6-5 with TRBJ1-2; D is uncertain. With 2 bases removed from V and 1 base from J, the gap between germline ends came to 5 bases. Per the germline V gene, CDR1 is MNHEY and CDR2 is SVGAGI. CDR3 length: 13 amino acids.

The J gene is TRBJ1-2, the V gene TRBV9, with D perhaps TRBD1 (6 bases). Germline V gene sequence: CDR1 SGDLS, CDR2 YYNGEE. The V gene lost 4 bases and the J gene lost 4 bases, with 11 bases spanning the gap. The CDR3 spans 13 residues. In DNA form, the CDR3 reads TGTGCCAGCAGCCAACAGGGAAGCTATGGCTACACCTTC. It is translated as CASSQQGSYGYTF.

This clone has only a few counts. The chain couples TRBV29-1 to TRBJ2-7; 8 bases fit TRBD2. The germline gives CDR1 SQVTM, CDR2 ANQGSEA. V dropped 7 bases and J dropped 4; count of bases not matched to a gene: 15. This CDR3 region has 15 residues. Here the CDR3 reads CSARGTSGGLYEQYF. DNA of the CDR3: TGCAGCGCCAGGGGCACGAGCGGGGGATTGTACGAGCAGTACTTC.

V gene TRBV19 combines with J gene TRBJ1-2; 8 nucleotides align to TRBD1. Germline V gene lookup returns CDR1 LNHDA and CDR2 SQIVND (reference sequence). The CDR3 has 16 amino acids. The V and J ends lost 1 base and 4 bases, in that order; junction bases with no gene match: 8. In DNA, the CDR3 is TGTGCCAGTAGTATAGGTGCAGGGGGCGTTGTCTATGGCTACACCTTC. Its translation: CASSIGAGGVVYGYTF.